The 8 T cell receptor beta chains below come from one sample, sequenced in a study of blood T cell repertoires in COVID-19. The data were produced by immunoSEQ multiplex PCR, yet TCRdb's version contains in-frame clones alone and is incomplete. The sample consists of approximately 300,000 clones, around 92% of them appearing once. The sample comprised peripheral blood. Receptors were obtained from a man aged 18-30 years who had recovered from COVID-19.

This chain joins TRBV9 and TRBJ2-1, with 10 positions matching TRBD1. The CDR3 is 15 amino acids. The junction had 7 bases not matched to a gene; V was cut back by 3 bases and J by 7 bases. In germline, CDR1 is SGDLS, CDR2 YYNGEE. The CDR3 DNA follows: TGTGCCAGCAGCGCCGATGGGGACAGGGGAAATGAGCAGTTCTTC. It yields the protein CASSADGDRGNEQFF.

For the CDR3, the DNA is TGTGCCAGCAGCCCGGAGGAACTGGGACTCAATGAGCAGTTCTTC. Amino acids: CASSPEELGLNEQFF. This sequence joins TRBV3-1 (or the pseudogene TRBV3-2) and TRBJ2-1; D possibly corresponds to TRBD2 (6 bases). Trimming took 4 bases from V and 6 from J, leaving 16 bases between them. Germline lookup yields CDR1 LGHDT and CDR2 YNNKEL (reference sequence). This CDR3 region has 15 residues.

This chain links TRBV4-1 with TRBJ1-1; no reliable D call. Germline V CDR1 and CDR2: MGHRA, YSYEKL. The CDR3 is 15 residues long. The V end lost 1 base, the J end lost 1 base, and 10 bases lay between the germline ends. The CDR3 region has the DNA TGCGCCAGCAGCCAAGGTCCCGGAGCGAACACTGAAGCTTTCTTT. Residues: CASSQGPGANTEAFF.

The chain combines TRBV7-6 with TRBJ1-5; a weak D match, TRBD1 (5 bases). V was pared by 4 bases and J by 4 bases, with 14 bases between. Germline V gives CDR1 SGHVS, CDR2 FNYEAQ. The CDR3 consists of 15 residues. CDR3 in DNA: TGTGCCAGCAGCTCAGAGGCAGGGATTAATCAGCCCCAGCATTTT. It translates to CASSSEAGINQPQHF.

This clone occurred once. V and J are TRBV28 and TRBJ2-5; 7 nucleotides line up with TRBD1. Per the germline V gene, CDR1 is MDHEN and CDR2 is SYDVKM. V shed 6 bases, J shed 5 bases, and the junction held 9 bases outside the gene matches. The CDR3 totals 14 residues. The CDR3 bases are TGTGCCAGCAGCCCTGACAGGGTCGGGGAGACCCAGTACTTC. Protein sequence: CASSPDRVGETQYF.

The chain employs TRBV7-9 and TRBJ2-5; possibly TRBD2 for D (6 bases). CDR3 length equals 10 residues. Germline V gene lookup returns CDR1 SEHNR and CDR2 FQNEAQ (reference sequence). V was shortened by 11 bases and J by 2 bases, with 6 bases between the two germline ends. For the CDR3, the DNA is TGTGCCGGGGGGCAAGAGACCCAGTACTTC. It translates to CAGGQETQYF.

The genes are TRBV29-1 and TRBJ1-1; a possible D gene is TRBD1 (6 bases). This CDR3 has 13 residues. Trimming left V 4 bases short and J 0 bases short, with 9 bases between. The germline V gene encodes CDR1 SQVTM and CDR2 ANQGSEA. The CDR3 DNA is TGCAGCGTTGGGACAGACCTGAACACTGAAGCTTTCTTT. This gives the protein CSVGTDLNTEAFF.

The chain carries TRBV10-3 and TRBJ2-7, with 12 bases matching TRBD2. Trimming took 2 bases from V and 3 from J; bases not matched to a gene: 2. Germline CDR1 is ENHRY and CDR2 is SYGVKD. The CDR3 has 15 residues. Here the CDR3 reads CAISELAGGDYEQYF. The CDR3 DNA is TGTGCCATCAGTGAGCTAGCGGGGGGGGACTACGAGCAGTACTTC.